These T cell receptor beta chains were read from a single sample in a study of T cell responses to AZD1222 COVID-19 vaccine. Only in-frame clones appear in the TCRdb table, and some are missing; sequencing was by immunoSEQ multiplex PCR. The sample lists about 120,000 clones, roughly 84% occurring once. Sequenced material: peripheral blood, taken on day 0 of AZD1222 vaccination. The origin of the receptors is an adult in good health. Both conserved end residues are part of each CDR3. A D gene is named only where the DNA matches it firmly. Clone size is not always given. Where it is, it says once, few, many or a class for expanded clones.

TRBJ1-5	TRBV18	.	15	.	CASSSHPLPNQPQHF	TGTGCCAGCTCGTCCCACCCGCTGCCTAATCAGCCCCAGCATTTT
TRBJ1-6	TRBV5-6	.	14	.	CASSSGILSSPLHF	TGTGCCAGCAGCTCCGGGATCTTATCGTCACCCCTCCACTTT
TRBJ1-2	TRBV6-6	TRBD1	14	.	CASSADRGYYGYTF	TGTGCCAGCAGTGCGGACAGGGGATACTATGGCTACACCTTC
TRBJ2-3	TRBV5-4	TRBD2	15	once	CASSRDLAGTDTQYF	TGTGCCAGCAGCAGAGATCTAGCGGGCACAGATACGCAGTATTTT
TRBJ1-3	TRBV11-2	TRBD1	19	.	CASSWGQGMEFGSGNTIYF	TGTGCCAGCAGCTGGGGACAGGGGATGGAATTCGGCTCTGGAAACACCATATATTTT
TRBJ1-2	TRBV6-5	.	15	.	CASTLSFGMFDGYTF	TGTGCCAGCACCCTTAGTTTCGGGATGTTTGATGGCTACACCTTC
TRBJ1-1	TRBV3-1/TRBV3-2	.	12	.	CASSQVNTEAFF	TGTGCCAGCAGCCAAGTCAACACTGAAGCTTTCTTT
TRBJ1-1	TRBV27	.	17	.	CASSLSRPAWRRTEAFF	TGTGCCAGCAGTTTATCGCGCCCTGCCTGGCGCCGAACTGAAGCTTTCTTT
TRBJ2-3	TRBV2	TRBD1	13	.	CASEGQATDTQYF	TGTGCCAGCGAAGGACAGGCCACAGATACGCAGTATTTT
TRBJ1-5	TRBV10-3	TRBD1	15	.	CAISNDRAQGQPQHF	TGTGCCATCAGTAACGACAGGGCCCAGGGTCAGCCCCAGCATTTT
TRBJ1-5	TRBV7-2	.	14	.	CASSLAGHNQPQHF	TGTGCCAGCAGCTTAGCAGGACACAATCAGCCCCAGCATTTT
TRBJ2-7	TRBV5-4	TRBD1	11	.	CASSGDREKYF	TGTGCCAGCAGCGGGGACAGGGAGAAGTACTTC
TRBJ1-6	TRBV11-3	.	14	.	CASSLVRGGSPLHF	TGTGCCAGCAGCTTAGTTAGGGGAGGCTCACCCCTCCACTTT
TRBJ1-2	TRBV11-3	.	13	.	CASSLGRDYGYTF	TGTGCCAGCAGCTTAGGCAGGGACTATGGCTACACCTTC
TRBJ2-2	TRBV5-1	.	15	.	CASNERGGTTGELFF	TGCGCCAGCAATGAGCGAGGGGGTACCACCGGGGAGCTGTTTTTT
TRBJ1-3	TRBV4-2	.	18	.	CASSQDFWDPQAGNTIYF	TGTGCCAGCAGCCAAGATTTCTGGGACCCGCAGGCTGGAAACACCATATATTTT
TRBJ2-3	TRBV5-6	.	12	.	CASSFGENTQYF	TGTGCCAGCAGTTTCGGAGAGAATACGCAGTATTTT
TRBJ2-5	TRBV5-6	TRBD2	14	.	CASSSSGGQETQYF	TGTGCCAGCAGTTCTAGCGGGGGCCAAGAGACCCAGTACTTC
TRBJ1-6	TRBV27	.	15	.	CASSLGGAYNSPLHF	TGTGCCAGCAGTTTGGGGGGCGCTTATAATTCACCCCTCCACTTT
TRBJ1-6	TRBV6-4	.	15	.	CASSERRSGNSPLHF	TGTGCCAGCAGTGAGCGCAGGTCCGGGAATTCACCCCTCCACTTT
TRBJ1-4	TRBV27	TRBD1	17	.	CATEDRVDRTTNEKLFF	TGTGCCACCGAGGACAGGGTGGATCGAACAACTAATGAAAAACTGTTTTTT
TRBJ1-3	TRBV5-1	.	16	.	CASSPVGRRSGNTIYF	TGCGCCAGCAGCCCCGTGGGCCGTCGCTCTGGAAACACCATATATTTT
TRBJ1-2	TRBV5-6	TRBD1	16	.	CASSLEQTGGVYGYTF	TGTGCCAGCAGCTTGGAACAAACAGGGGGCGTCTATGGCTACACCTTC